This T cell receptor (beta chain) was recorded in a study of blood T cells in healthy people across ages. Primers used in a second PCR of about 7 to 11 cycles were a sample-barcoded 5' primer and a J-beta primer mix. MiXCR, run by TCRdb on the 5' RACE reads, gives a single entry per CDR3 protein. Of approximately 670,000 distinct CDR3 sequences listed, around two fifths are singletons. This CDR3 is 14 amino acids long. Germline loops: CDR1 DFQATT, CDR2 SNEGSKA (reference sequence). This clonotype originated in a man older than 75 in good health. This sequence joins TRBV20-1 and TRBJ2-4, with D possibly TRBD1 on 6 matching bases. Specimen: blood. The CDR3 bases are TGCAGCGCCCCAGGGGCGGTAGCCAAAAACATTCAGTACTTC. Its translation is CSAPGAVAKNIQYF.